This TCR beta chain was recovered during a study of early T cells in non-severe SARS-CoV-2 infection. About the research overall: Whole-blood bulk RNA, unsorted, was sequenced, and chains were unpaired. Study findings and constraints: Matching results from VDJdb favored anti-spike CD8 responses, leaving private and CD4 specificities undetected.

Germline assignment: CDR1 MNHNS and CDR2 SASEGT. The junction had 6 bases not matched to a gene; V was cut back by 6 bases and J by 2 bases. There are 16 residues in the CDR3. A note on this clonotype: No antigen is known for it.

Molecules of cDNA were individually given unique molecular identifiers that were attached to them. TCRdb re-called the 5' RACE reads with MiXCR, one entry per CDR3 protein. The sample comprises around 76,000 distinct CDR3 sequences, roughly 15% of which are singletons, and approximately 3.8% rests with the top ten. Sequencing was performed on whole blood, taken at baseline. The TCR originated in an adult who was a healthcare worker with PCR-confirmed SARS-CoV-2 infection or an uninfected control (not recorded which). This chain links TRBV6-1 with TRBJ2-3, with TRBD1 matching over 12 bases. CDR3 nucleotide sequence: TGTGCCAGCAGGAGGGGACAGGGGGCCCCCACAGATACGCAGTATTTT. It is translated as CASRRGQGAPTDTQYF.